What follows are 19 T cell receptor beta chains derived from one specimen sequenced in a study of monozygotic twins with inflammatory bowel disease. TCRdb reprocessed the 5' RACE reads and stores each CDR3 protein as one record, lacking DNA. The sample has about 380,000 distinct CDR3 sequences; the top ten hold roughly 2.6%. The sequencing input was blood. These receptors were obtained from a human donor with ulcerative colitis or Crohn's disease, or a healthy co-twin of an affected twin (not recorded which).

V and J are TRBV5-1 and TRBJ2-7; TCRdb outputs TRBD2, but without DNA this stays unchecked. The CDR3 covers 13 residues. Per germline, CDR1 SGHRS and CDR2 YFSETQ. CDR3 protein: CASSAGIVYEQYF.

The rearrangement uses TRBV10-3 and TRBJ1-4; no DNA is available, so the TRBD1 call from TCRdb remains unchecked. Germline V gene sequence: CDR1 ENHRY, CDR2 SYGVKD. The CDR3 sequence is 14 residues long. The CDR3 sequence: CAISEQGRGEKLFF.

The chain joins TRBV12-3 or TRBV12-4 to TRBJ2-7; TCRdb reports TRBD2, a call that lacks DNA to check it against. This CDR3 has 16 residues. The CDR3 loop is CASSLKGPLSSYEQYF.

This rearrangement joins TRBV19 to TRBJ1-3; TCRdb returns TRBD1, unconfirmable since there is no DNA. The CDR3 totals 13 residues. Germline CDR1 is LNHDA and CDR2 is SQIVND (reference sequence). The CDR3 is CASSQGPGNTIYF.

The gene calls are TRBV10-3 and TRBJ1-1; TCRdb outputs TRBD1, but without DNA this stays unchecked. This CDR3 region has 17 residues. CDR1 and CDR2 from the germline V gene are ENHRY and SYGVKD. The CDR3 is CAISDPRDRGVHDEAFF.

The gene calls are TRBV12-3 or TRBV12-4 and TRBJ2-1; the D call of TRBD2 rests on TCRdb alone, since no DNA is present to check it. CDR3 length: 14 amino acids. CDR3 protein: CASSFGLANNEQFF.

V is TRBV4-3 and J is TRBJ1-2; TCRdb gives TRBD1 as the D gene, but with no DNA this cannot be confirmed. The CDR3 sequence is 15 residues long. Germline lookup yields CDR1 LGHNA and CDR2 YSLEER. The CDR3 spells CASSQGQGSNYGYTF.

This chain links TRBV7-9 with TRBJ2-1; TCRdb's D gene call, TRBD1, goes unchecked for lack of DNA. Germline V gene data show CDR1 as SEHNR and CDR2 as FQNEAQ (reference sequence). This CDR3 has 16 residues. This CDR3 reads CASSLGPTGLGNEQFF. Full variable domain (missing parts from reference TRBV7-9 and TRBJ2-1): DTGVSQNPRHKITKRGQNVTFRCDPISEHNRLYWYRQTLGQGPEFLTYFQNEAQLEKSRLLSDRFSAERPKGSFSTLEIQRTEQGDSAMYLCASSLGPTGLGNEQFFGPGTRLTVL.

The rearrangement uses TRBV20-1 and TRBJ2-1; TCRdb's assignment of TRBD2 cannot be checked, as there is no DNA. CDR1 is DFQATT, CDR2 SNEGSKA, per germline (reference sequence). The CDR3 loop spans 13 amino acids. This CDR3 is CSARGPSSGEQFF.

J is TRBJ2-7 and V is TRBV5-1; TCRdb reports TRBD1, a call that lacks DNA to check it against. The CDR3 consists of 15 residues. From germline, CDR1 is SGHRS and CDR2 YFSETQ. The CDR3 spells CASSDRDRGIYEQYF.

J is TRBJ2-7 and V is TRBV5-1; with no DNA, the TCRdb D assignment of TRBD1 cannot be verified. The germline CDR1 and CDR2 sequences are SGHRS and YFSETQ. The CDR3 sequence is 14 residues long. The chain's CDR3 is CASSYGDRAHEQYF.

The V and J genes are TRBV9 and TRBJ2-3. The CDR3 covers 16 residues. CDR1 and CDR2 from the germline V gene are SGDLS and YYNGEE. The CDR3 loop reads CASSVGPEPSTDTQYF.

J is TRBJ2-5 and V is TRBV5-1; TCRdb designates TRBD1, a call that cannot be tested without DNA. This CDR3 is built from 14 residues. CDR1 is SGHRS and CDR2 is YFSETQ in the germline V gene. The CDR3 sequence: CASSRQGDQETQYF.

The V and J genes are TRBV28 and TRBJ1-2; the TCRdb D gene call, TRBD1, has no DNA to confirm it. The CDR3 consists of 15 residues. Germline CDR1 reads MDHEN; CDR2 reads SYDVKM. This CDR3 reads CASSFLDTHAYGYTF.

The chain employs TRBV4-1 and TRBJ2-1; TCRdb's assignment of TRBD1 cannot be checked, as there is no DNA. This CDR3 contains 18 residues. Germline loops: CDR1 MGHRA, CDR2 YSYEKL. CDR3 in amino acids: CASSPRHPGQGADNEQFF.

CDR3 sequence: CASSPRWGEQETQYF. The chain has TRBV12-3 or TRBV12-4 and TRBJ2-5; TCRdb indicates TRBD2, and absent DNA this call remains unverified. The CDR3 extends over 15 amino acids.

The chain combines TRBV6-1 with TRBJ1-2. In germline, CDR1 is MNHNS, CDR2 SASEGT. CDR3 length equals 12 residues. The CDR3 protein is CASSEGKYGYTF.

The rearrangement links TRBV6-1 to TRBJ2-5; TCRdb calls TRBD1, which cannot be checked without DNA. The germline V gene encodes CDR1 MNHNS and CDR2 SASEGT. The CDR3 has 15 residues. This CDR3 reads CASSLTGQGQETQYF.

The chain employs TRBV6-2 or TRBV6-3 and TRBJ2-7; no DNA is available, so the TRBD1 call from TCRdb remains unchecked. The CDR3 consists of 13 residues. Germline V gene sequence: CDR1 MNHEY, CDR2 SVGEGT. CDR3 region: CASTIINRGEQYF.